These T cell receptor beta chains were read from a single sample in a study of STAT3 mutations in large granular lymphocyte leukemia. TCRdb's table, derived via immunoSEQ multiplex PCR, lists solely in-frame clones and lacks some. This table has roughly 13,000 clones, about 90% appearing once. The sequenced sample consisted of PBMCs. The receptors were gathered from a human donor with T large granular lymphocyte leukemia. Some clones in this sample may be carry-over from other donors' samples. Each CDR3 is given with its conserved first and last residue. Each record gives: J gene, clone size, D gene, V gene, CDR3 DNA, CDR3 protein. D genes are given only for firm matches. Not all rows give a size; the values are once, few, many and, for expanded clones, a class.

J: TRBJ1-2; size: few; D: NA; V: TRBV4-3; DNA: TGCGCCAGCAGCCAAGATAGGGGGGCGCGCCCACTTGGCTACACCTTC; CDR3: CASSQDRGARPLGYTF
J: TRBJ1-1; size: NA; D: TRBD1; V: TRBV5-5; DNA: TGTGCCAGCAGCCGGGGACAGGGTCGTACTGAAGCTTTCTTT; CDR3: CASSRGQGRTEAFF
J: TRBJ1-1; size: NA; D: NA; V: TRBV19; DNA: TGTGCCAGTAGTTACAGGGATAACACTGAAGCTTTCTTT; CDR3: CASSYRDNTEAFF
J: TRBJ1-1; size: NA; D: NA; V: TRBV7-3; DNA: TGTGCCAGCAGCCCGCGTGGGGGGAACACTGAAGCTTTCTTT; CDR3: CASSPRGGNTEAFF
J: TRBJ1-6; size: NA; D: NA; V: TRBV19; DNA: TGTGCCAGTACCAACGGGGGGATTTCACCCCTCCACTTT; CDR3: CASTNGGISPLHF
J: TRBJ1-1; size: NA; D: TRBD1; V: TRBV6-1; DNA: TGTGCCAGCAGTGGCCGAGGACAGGGCACTGAAGCTTTCTTT; CDR3: CASSGRGQGTEAFF
J: TRBJ2-7; size: NA; D: TRBD1; V: TRBV11-1; DNA: TGTGCCAGCAGCTCCTGGACAGGGGCCTACGAGCAGTACTTC; CDR3: CASSSWTGAYEQYF
J: TRBJ2-1; size: NA; D: TRBD2; V: TRBV5-1; DNA: TGCGCCAGCAGCTTCGGGACTAGCGTTACCTACAATGAGCAGTTCTTC; CDR3: CASSFGTSVTYNEQFF
J: TRBJ1-2; size: NA; D: TRBD1; V: TRBV6-1; DNA: TGTGCCAGCAGGACTACAGGGGGGGTATTGTATGGCTACACCTTC; CDR3: CASRTTGGVLYGYTF
J: TRBJ1-1; size: NA; D: NA; V: TRBV11-3; DNA: TGTGCCAGCAGCTTAGATGGCAGCGGTGAAGCTTTCTTT; CDR3: CASSLDGSGEAFF
J: TRBJ2-7; size: NA; D: NA; V: TRBV28; DNA: TGTGCCAGTAAAGAAGGGTTTGCCGAGCAGTACTTC; CDR3: CASKEGFAEQYF
J: TRBJ1-2; size: NA; D: NA; V: TRBV29-1; DNA: TGCAGCGTTGTAGTAGGGAACTATGGCTACACCTTC; CDR3: CSVVVGNYGYTF
J: TRBJ2-1; size: NA; D: NA; V: TRBV5-1; DNA: TGCGCCAGCGGCGACAGTTACAATGAGCAGTTCTTC; CDR3: CASGDSYNEQFF
J: TRBJ1-1; size: few; D: TRBD1; V: TRBV11-2; DNA: TGTGCCAGCAGCTTGGTAACAGGGGACACTGAAGCTTTCTTT; CDR3: CASSLVTGDTEAFF
J: TRBJ2-1; size: NA; D: NA; V: TRBV7-9; DNA: TGTGCCAGCAGCTGGGGTTTGACCTACAATGAGCAGTTCTTC; CDR3: CASSWGLTYNEQFF
J: TRBJ1-1; size: NA; D: NA; V: TRBV6-5; DNA: TGTGCCAGCAGTTACGACAGGTGGGACACTGAAGCTTTCTTT; CDR3: CASSYDRWDTEAFF
J: TRBJ2-7; size: NA; D: NA; V: TRBV19; DNA: TGTGCCAGTAGTATTGGACATCACCCTTCCTACGAGCAGTACTTC; CDR3: CASSIGHHPSYEQYF
J: TRBJ2-3; size: NA; D: TRBD1; V: TRBV6-6; DNA: TGTGCCAGCAGCTCCAGGGGGCTAGAGGCGCAGTATTTT; CDR3: CASSSRGLEAQYF
J: TRBJ1-1; size: NA; D: NA; V: TRBV6-6; DNA: TGTGCCAGCAGTTACGGACAGTGGATGAACACTGAAGCTTTCTTT; CDR3: CASSYGQWMNTEAFF
J: TRBJ2-2; size: NA; D: TRBD2; V: TRBV5-8; DNA: TGTGCCAGCAGCTGGACTAGCGGGAGGGCGAACACCGGGGAGCTGTTTTTT; CDR3: CASSWTSGRANTGELFF
J: TRBJ1-1; size: NA; D: NA; V: TRBV9; DNA: TGTGCCAGCAGCGTAGCTGGGGCCCTGAACACTGAAGCTTTCTTT; CDR3: CASSVAGALNTEAFF
J: TRBJ1-5; size: NA; D: NA; V: TRBV12-5; DNA: TGTGCTAGTGGTCCTCTATGGCCCCAGCATTTT; CDR3: CASGPLWPQHF
J: TRBJ1-1; size: NA; D: NA; V: TRBV5-5; DNA: TGTGCCAGCAGCTTGGTTAGGTTGAACACTGAAGCTTTCTTT; CDR3: CASSLVRLNTEAFF
J: TRBJ1-1; size: NA; D: NA; V: TRBV5-1; DNA: TGCGCCAGCAGCTTGGGGGGATTCGGCACTGAAGCTTTCTTT; CDR3: CASSLGGFGTEAFF
J: TRBJ1-1; size: NA; D: NA; V: TRBV30; DNA: TGTGCCTGGAGTGTAGGGGAGGCTGAAGCTTTCTTT; CDR3: CAWSVGEAEAFF